A single sample is the source of the 11 T cell receptor delta chains below, sequenced in a study of delta chain sequences of gamma delta T cells. TCRdb reanalysed the PCR reads via CATT. The sample carries approximately 3,000 delta-chain clones, approximately 63% recorded once. The sample comprised a tumor sample. The receptor source for this set is a human donor with breast cancer.

This clone has just a few counts. The TCRdb protein comes from a much larger clone and disagrees with this DNA's translation at residue 16, likely due to a read error; the protein given here is derived from the DNA. The gene calls are TRDV2 and TRDJ1; D unresolved. CDR3 length: 17 residues. Germline V gene data show CDR1 as GEAIGNYY and CDR2 as EKD. In nucleotides, the CDR3 is TGTGCCTGTGACCCAATACAACCTCCAGAGTTCTCCGATAAACTCACCTTT. Residues: CACDPIQPPEFSDKLTF.

This clone turned up a few times. TCRdb shows a much larger clone's protein in place of this DNA's translation, and the two differ at residue 14, likely through a read error; the protein shown is translated from the DNA. J is TRDJ1 and V is TRDV2; 12 bases map to TRDD3. The CDR3 spans 19 residues. The germline V gene has CDR1 GEAIGNYY and CDR2 EKD. V trimming: 1 base; J trimming: 4 bases; junction bases outside the gene matches: 15. The DNA for the CDR3 is TGTGCCTGTGACACTATAGGCTGGGGGATACGCGACGGGGGCGATAAACTCATCTTT. Amino acids: CACDTIGWGIRDGGDKLIF.

This clone was found a few times. The mismatch at residue 2 between this DNA's translation and the TCRdb protein of a much larger clone likely reflects a read error; the protein shown is translated from the DNA. The chain recombines TRDV2 with TRDJ1; 7 nucleotides line up with TRDD3. Per the germline V gene, CDR1 is GEAIGNYY and CDR2 is EKD. The CDR3 covers 17 residues. CDR3 in amino acids: CSCDTVGDLGYTDKLIF. The CDR3 nucleotides are TGTTCCTGTGACACGGTGGGGGACCTTGGTTACACCGATAAACTCATCTTT.

By its share, this clone is large. TCRdb shows a much larger clone's protein in place of this DNA's translation, and the two differ at residue 10, likely through a read error; the protein shown is translated from the DNA. The chain carries TRDV2 and TRDJ1, with unresolved D. Germline CDR1 GEAIGNYY, CDR2 EKD. This CDR3 has 20 amino acids. V gave up 0 bases and J gave up 0 bases, with 25 bases separating them. The CDR3 DNA reads as TGTGCCTGTGACACCGTGTCAAGGGAGGTGGACCGACCTTACACCGATAAACTCATCTTT. This encodes CACDTVSREVDRPYTDKLIF.

This clone counts as medium-sized (0.01 to 0.1%). The protein given by TCRdb reflects a much larger clone and differs at residue 7 from this DNA's translation, likely from a read error; the protein shown is the DNA's translation. This chain joins TRDV2 and TRDJ1, with D uncertain. The CDR3 has 15 residues. CDR1 and CDR2 (germline): GEAIGNYY, EKD. Trimming pared 3 bases from V and 0 bases from J, leaving 13 bases between. CDR3 sequence reads: CACDPVWEDTDKLIF. The CDR3 DNA is TGTGCCTGTGACCCAGTGTGGGAGGACACCGATAAACTCATCTTT.

This clone is deemed medium-sized. TCRdb's protein, taken from a much larger clone, differs from this DNA's translation at residue 2, likely owing to a read error; the protein displayed comes from the DNA. The rearrangement uses TRDV2 and TRDJ1, with 7 bases fitting TRDD3. Germline CDR1 GEAIGNYY, CDR2 EKD. This CDR3 is built from 15 residues. Here the CDR3 DNA reads TGTTCCTGTGACGCCCTGGGGATAAGGGGGAATAAACTCATCTTT. It codes for CSCDALGIRGNKLIF.

This clone was counted once. The chain uses TRDV2 and TRDJ1; no firm D call. Trimming stripped 2 bases from V and 2 bases from J, with 14 bases between. The CDR3 extends over 15 amino acids. CDR1 is GEAIGNYY, CDR2 EKD, per germline. The CDR3 loop reads CACDRWKKGTDKLIF. Here the CDR3 DNA reads TGTGCCTGTGACAGATGGAAAAAGGGAACCGATAAACTCATCTTT.

This clone was counted only a few times. TCRdb pairs this DNA with a much larger clone's protein that differs at residue 6, likely a read error; the protein shown was translated from the DNA. The chain links TRDV2 to TRDJ1; 7 bases are shared with TRDD3. This CDR3 has 15 amino acids. Germline-derived CDR1 and CDR2 are GEAIGNYY and EKD. J was trimmed by 6 bases and V by 3 bases; bases with no gene match: 12. Written as DNA, the CDR3 is TGTGCCTGTGACGCCCAGGGGATAAGGGGGAATAAACTCATCTTT. The encoded protein is CACDAQGIRGNKLIF.

Turning to this clone: One end of the junction varies from germline; a read error may be responsible. The gene calls are TRDV2 and TRDJ1; TRDD2 or TRDD3 may be the D gene (5 bases each). CDR1 GEAIGNYY and CDR2 EKD come from the germline V gene. The CDR3 consists of 17 residues. Here the CDR3 reads CAWGTLPGGKDTRKMIF. The CDR3 DNA reads as TGTGCCTGGGGTACACTTCCCGGGGGCAAAGACACCCGAAAAATGATTTTT.

This clone was detected a few times. TCRdb's listed protein matches a much larger clone and diverges from this DNA's translation at residue 10, likely through a read error; the protein shown comes from the DNA. The chain uses TRDV2 and TRDJ1; TRDD3 matches 7 bases. The CDR3 length is 16 residues. Germline assignment: CDR1 GEAIGNYY and CDR2 EKD. Trimming took 3 bases from V and 0 from J; bases not matched to a gene: 9. In DNA form, the CDR3 reads TGTGCCTGTGACGGATTGGGGGAATCGCACACCGATAAACTCATCTTT. Translated, it gives CACDGLGESHTDKLIF.

With regard to this clone: One junction end does not reproduce the germline sequence, and a read error may be involved. The chain links TRDV2 to TRDJ3; 11 nucleotides align to TRDD3. The CDR3 spans 23 residues. Germline loops: CDR1 GEAIGNYY, CDR2 EKD. The chain's CDR3 is CACDTWSQARVGDTSADTRQMFF. The CDR3 DNA sequence: TGTGCCTGTGATACCTGGTCCCAGGCCCGTGTGGGGGATACGTCGGCGGACACTCGACAGATGTTTTTC.